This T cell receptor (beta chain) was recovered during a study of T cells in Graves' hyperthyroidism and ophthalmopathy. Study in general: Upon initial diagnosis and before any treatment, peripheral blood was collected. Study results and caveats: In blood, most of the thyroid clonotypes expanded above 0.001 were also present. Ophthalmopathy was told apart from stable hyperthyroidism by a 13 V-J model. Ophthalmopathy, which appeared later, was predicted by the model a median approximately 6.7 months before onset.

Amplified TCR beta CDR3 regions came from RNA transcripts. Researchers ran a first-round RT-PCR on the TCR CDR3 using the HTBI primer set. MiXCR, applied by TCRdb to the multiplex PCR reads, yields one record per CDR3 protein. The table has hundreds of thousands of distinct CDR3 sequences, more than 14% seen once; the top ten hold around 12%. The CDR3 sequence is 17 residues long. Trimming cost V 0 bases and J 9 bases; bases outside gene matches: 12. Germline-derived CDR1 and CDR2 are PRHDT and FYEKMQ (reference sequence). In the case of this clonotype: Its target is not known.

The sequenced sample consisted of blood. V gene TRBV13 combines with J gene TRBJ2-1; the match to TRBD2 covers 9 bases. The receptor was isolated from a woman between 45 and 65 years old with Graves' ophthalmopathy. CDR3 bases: TGTGCCAGCAGCTTAGGCCTGTTAGCGGGAGAACTAAGTGAGCAGTTCTTC. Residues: CASSLGLLAGELSEQFF.